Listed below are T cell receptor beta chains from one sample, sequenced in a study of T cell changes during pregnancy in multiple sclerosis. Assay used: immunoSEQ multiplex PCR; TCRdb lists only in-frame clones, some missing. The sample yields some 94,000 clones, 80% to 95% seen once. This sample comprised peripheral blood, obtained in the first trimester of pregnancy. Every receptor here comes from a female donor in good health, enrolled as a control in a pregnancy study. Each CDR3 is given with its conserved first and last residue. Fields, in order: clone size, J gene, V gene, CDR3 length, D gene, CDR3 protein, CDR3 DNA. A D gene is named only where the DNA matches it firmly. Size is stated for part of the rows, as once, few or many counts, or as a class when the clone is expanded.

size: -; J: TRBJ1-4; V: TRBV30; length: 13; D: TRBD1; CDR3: CAGRGQGGEKLFF; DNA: TGTGCCGGGCGCGGGCAGGGGGGAGAAAAACTGTTTTTT
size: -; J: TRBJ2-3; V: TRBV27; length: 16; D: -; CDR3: CASSPRDRGFSQTQYF; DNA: TGTGCCAGCAGTCCACGGGATCGGGGGTTCAGTCAGACGCAGTATTTT
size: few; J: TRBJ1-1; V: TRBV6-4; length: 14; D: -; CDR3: CASRNTNREGEAFF; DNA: TGTGCCAGCAGGAATACTAACAGGGAGGGTGAAGCTTTCTTT
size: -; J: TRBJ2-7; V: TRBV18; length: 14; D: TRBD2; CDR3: CASSPLGLNYEQYF; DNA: TGTGCCAGCTCACCTCTGGGACTAAACTACGAGCAGTACTTC
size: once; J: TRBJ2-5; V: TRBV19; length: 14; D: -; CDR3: CASSKGLGVETQYF; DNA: TGTGCCAGTAGTAAAGGATTAGGGGTCGAGACCCAGTACTTC
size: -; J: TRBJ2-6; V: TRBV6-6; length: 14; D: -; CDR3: CASRNRAGANVLTF; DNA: TGTGCCAGCAGGAACAGGGCTGGGGCCAACGTCCTGACTTTC
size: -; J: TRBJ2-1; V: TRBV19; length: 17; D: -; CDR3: CASSKPDKRFTYNEQFF; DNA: TGTGCCAGTAGTAAACCCGATAAGCGGTTCACCTACAATGAGCAGTTCTTC
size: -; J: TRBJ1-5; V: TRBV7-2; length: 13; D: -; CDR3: CASSKNSNQPQHF; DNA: TGTGCCAGCAGTAAAAATAGCAATCAGCCCCAGCATTTT
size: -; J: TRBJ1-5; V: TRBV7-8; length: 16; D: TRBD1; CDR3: CASSLARQGSNQPQHF; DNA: TGTGCCAGCAGCTTAGCGCGACAGGGGTCCAATCAGCCCCAGCATTTT
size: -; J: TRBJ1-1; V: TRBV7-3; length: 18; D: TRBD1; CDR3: CASSPAPRDRLRDTEAFF; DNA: TGTGCCAGCAGCCCCGCACCCCGGGACAGACTACGGGACACTGAAGCTTTCTTT
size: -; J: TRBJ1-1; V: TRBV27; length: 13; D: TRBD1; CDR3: CASSLDRGRRAFF; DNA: TGTGCCAGCAGTCTGGACAGGGGGCGAAGAGCTTTCTTT
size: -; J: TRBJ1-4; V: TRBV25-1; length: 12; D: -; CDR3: CASRDNYEKLFF; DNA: TGTGCCAGCAGGGACAACTATGAAAAACTGTTTTTT
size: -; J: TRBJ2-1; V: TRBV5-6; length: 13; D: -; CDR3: CASSFPGNNEQFF; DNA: TGTGCCAGCAGCTTTCCAGGGAACAATGAGCAGTTCTTC
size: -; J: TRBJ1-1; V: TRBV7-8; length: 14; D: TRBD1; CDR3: CASSRTGGNTEAFF; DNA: TGTGCCAGCAGTCGAACAGGGGGGAACACTGAAGCTTTCTTT
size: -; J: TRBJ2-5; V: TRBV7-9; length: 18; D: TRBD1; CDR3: CASSSLRGQGVRQETQYF; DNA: TGTGCCAGCAGCTCCCTGAGGGGACAGGGGGTGAGGCAAGAGACCCAGTACTTC
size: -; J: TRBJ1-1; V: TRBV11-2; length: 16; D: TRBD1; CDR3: CASSRSWGQGNTEAFF; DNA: TGTGCCAGCAGCCGATCATGGGGACAGGGAAACACTGAAGCTTTCTTT
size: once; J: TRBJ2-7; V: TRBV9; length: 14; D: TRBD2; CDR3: CASSPAGGPREQYF; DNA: TGTGCCAGCAGCCCAGCGGGGGGGCCACGCGAGCAGTACTTC
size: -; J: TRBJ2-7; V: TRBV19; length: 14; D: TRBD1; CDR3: CASSRDRADYEQYF; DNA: TGTGCCAGTAGTAGGGACAGGGCGGACTACGAGCAGTACTTC
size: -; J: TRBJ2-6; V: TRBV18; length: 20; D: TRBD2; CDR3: CASSRIPLAPGEIGANVLTF; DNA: TGTGCCAGCTCACGTATACCACTAGCGCCTGGTGAAATTGGGGCCAACGTCCTGACTTTC
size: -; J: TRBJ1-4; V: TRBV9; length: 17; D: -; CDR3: CASSARWGEATNEKLFF; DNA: TGTGCCAGCAGCGCACGGTGGGGGGAGGCAACTAATGAAAAACTGTTTTTT
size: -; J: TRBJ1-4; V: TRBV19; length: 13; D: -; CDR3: CASSIRGNEKLFF; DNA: TGTGCCAGTAGTATAAGAGGCAACGAAAAACTGTTTTTT
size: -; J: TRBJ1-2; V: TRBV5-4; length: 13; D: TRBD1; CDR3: CASSLGGGYGYTF; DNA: TGTGCCAGCAGCCTAGGGGGCGGCTATGGCTACACCTTC